The 17 T cell receptor beta chains below all came from one sample that was sequenced in a study of cytomegalovirus exposure and HLA in healthy donors. The PCR made use of 60 Vbeta and 13 Jbeta primers. Only in-frame clones appear in the TCRdb table, and some are missing; sequencing was by immunoSEQ multiplex PCR. The sample contains 140,000 to 150,000 clones, about 76% of which appear only once. Material: PBMCs. The receptors come from a male donor in good health and CMV-seronegative.

The rearrangement links TRBV28 to TRBJ2-7; no firm D call. V lost 7 bases and J lost 3, with 19 bases in between. This CDR3 has 15 amino acids. Per the germline V gene, CDR1 is MDHEN and CDR2 is SYDVKM. In DNA, the CDR3 is TGTGCCAGCATCTCTTGGGCAGGTCCAGGCTACGAGCAGTACTTC. Translated: CASISWAGPGYEQYF.

The V and J genes are TRBV27 and TRBJ1-2; D ambiguous. V was clipped by 2 bases and J by 3 bases, with 10 bases between them. From germline, CDR1 is MNHEY and CDR2 SMNVEV (reference sequence). The length of the CDR3 is 14 residues. CDR3 region: CASSLTREHYGYTF. Written as DNA, the CDR3 is TGTGCCAGCAGTTTAACTAGGGAGCACTATGGCTACACCTTC.

The V call is TRBV5-1, the J call TRBJ2-1; no clear D. Per the germline V gene, CDR1 is SGHRS and CDR2 is YFSETQ. V shed 2 bases and J shed 4 bases, with 19 bases lying between them. There are 17 residues in the CDR3. The CDR3 DNA reads as TGCGCCAGCAGCTTCGCCGACTTCCATCTGCGGTACAATGAGCAGTTCTTC. It translates to CASSFADFHLRYNEQFF.

The genes are TRBV9 and TRBJ2-7, with D possibly TRBD1 on 6 matching bases. Germline V CDR1 and CDR2: SGDLS, YYNGEE. The length of the CDR3 is 13 residues. V shed 0 bases and J shed 6 bases, with 10 bases lying between them. The CDR3 nucleotides read TGTGCCAGCAGCGTAGGACAGGCGGGCGAGCAGTACTTC. Protein sequence: CASSVGQAGEQYF.

This clone was seen only a few times. The V gene is TRBV10-1, the J gene TRBJ2-7, with D possibly TRBD1 on 5 matching bases. V was shortened by 10 bases and J by 0 bases, with 19 bases between the two germline ends. CDR1 WNHNN and CDR2 SYGVQD come from the germline V gene (reference sequence). The CDR3 has 15 residues. CDR3 sequence reads: CATKQALTNSYEQYF. The CDR3 DNA reads as TGCGCCACCAAACAGGCGCTAACGAACTCCTACGAGCAGTACTTC.

The V and J genes are TRBV11-2 and TRBJ2-7, with no clear D. The CDR3 covers 14 residues. Germline values: CDR1 SGHAT, CDR2 FQNNGV. V lost 0 bases and J 4 bases, leaving 10 bases between the germline ends. The DNA of the CDR3 is TGTGCCAGCAGCTTAGATAATGGGCCTTACGAGCAGTACTTC. Residues: CASSLDNGPYEQYF.

The count of this clone is one. The chain recombines TRBV27 with TRBJ1-5, with D perhaps TRBD1 (6 bases). Germline V gene sequence: CDR1 MNHEY, CDR2 SMNVEV (reference sequence). The CDR3 length is 14 residues. Between the trimmed V and J ends, which lost 5 bases and 1 base, there was a span of 9 bases. The CDR3 DNA follows: TGTGCCAGCAGTCTCGGACAGAGCAATCAGCCCCAGCATTTT. It encodes CASSLGQSNQPQHF.

The chain couples TRBV19 to TRBJ1-5, with D possibly matching TRBD1 (6 bases). The CDR3 has 17 amino acids. With 5 bases removed from V and 0 bases from J, the gap between germline ends came to 17 bases. CDR1 is LNHDA and CDR2 is SQIVND in the germline V gene (reference sequence). The CDR3 is CASSSDRRLHSNQPQHF. The CDR3 coding sequence is TGTGCCAGTAGTTCCGACAGGCGACTTCATAGCAATCAGCCCCAGCATTTT.

The chain has TRBV19 and TRBJ1-2; D not resolved. V was pared by 3 bases and J by 0 bases, with 11 bases between. CDR3 length: 15 amino acids. The germline gives CDR1 LNHDA, CDR2 SQIVND (reference sequence). The CDR3 nucleotides read TGTGCCAGTAGTATTCTCGGTCGATCTAACTATGGCTACACCTTC. Residues: CASSILGRSNYGYTF. Variable domain in full (rest from reference TRBV19 and TRBJ1-2): DGGITQSPKYLFRKEGQNVTLSCEQNLNHDAMYWYRQDPGQGLRLIYYSQIVNDFQKGDIAEGYSVSREKKESFPLTVTSAQKNPTAFYLCASSILGRSNYGYTFGSGTRLTVV.

The rearrangement uses TRBV5-6 and TRBJ1-3; D possibly corresponds to TRBD1 (6 bases). V lost 1 base and J 0 bases, leaving 14 bases between the germline ends. Germline CDR1 is SGHDT and CDR2 is YYEEEE. This CDR3 has 17 amino acids. The CDR3 region has the DNA TGTGCCAGCAGCTTGTTAGGGGGGGGAAGCTCTGGAAACACCATATATTTT. The encoded protein is CASSLLGGGSSGNTIYF.

The chain combines TRBV11-1 with TRBJ1-5, with D possibly being TRBD1 (5 bases). From germline, CDR1 is SGHAT and CDR2 FQDESV (reference sequence). CDR3 length: 13 amino acids. With 8 bases removed from V and 6 bases from J, the gap between germline ends came to 14 bases. Here the CDR3 DNA reads TGTGCCAGCGCGGTAGGGAGGGGTCAGCCCCAGCATTTT. This gives the protein CASAVGRGQPQHF.

CDR3 protein: CASSLRSVSDTYNEQFF. Written as DNA, the CDR3 is TGTGCCAGCAGCTTAAGATCGGTTAGCGATACCTACAATGAGCAGTTCTTC. J is TRBJ2-1 and V is TRBV7-6, with D perhaps TRBD2 (5 bases). The CDR3 length is 17 residues. Germline CDR1 and CDR2: SGHVS and FNYEAQ. Trimming took off 2 bases at V and 2 bases at J, with 16 bases between the two ends.

The chain employs TRBV6-5 and TRBJ1-4; a possible D gene is TRBD1 (6 bases). Trimming removed 2 bases at V and 7 bases at J, with 11 bases between. The V gene's germline CDR1 is MNHEY and CDR2 SVGAGI. The CDR3 has 14 residues. CDR3 protein: CASSYRGASEKLFF. In DNA, the CDR3 is TGTGCCAGCAGTTACCGGGGGGCGAGTGAAAAACTGTTTTTT.

CDR3 residues: CASRQGAQGNTIYF. DNA for the CDR3: TGTGCCAGCAGGCAGGGGGCTCAAGGAAACACCATATATTTT. The chain has TRBV6-6 and TRBJ1-3; TRBD1 agrees at 8 bases. Germline V lookup: CDR1 MNHNY, CDR2 SVGAGI (reference sequence). Trimming at V came to 6 bases and at J to 4 bases, leaving 5 bases not matched to a gene. This CDR3 is built from 14 residues.

This clone was observed once. The chain couples TRBV6-6 to TRBJ2-1; TRBD1 matches 8 bases. The germline gives CDR1 MNHNY, CDR2 SVGAGI (reference sequence). With 7 bases clipped from V and 5 bases from J, the junction kept 13 bases outside the gene matches. The CDR3 has 16 residues. The CDR3 DNA follows: TGTGCCAGCATACGCACCGGGACAGGATTTAACAATGAGCAGTTCTTC. It specifies CASIRTGTGFNNEQFF.

The J gene is TRBJ2-1, the V gene TRBV18, with 8 bases that match TRBD2. The germline CDR1 and CDR2 sequences are KGHSH and LQKENI. V lost 4 bases to trimming and J lost 1 base; unmatched junction nucleotides: 3. This CDR3 has 15 residues. CDR3 sequence reads: CASSQLAGSYNEQFF. The CDR3 DNA reads TGTGCCAGCTCACAATTAGCGGGGTCCTACAATGAGCAGTTCTTC.

This clone was detected only a few times. In nucleotides, the CDR3 is TGTGCCAGCAGTTTATGGGCTCAGCCCCAGCATTTT. Translated, it gives CASSLWAQPQHF. This rearrangement joins TRBV28 to TRBJ1-5, with no clear D. The CDR3 runs 12 residues. V lost 0 bases and J 6 bases, leaving 3 bases between the germline ends. Germline-derived CDR1 and CDR2 are MDHEN and SYDVKM.